A single sample gave rise to the 14 T cell receptor beta chains below, sequenced in a study of shared clonotypes between healthy human individuals. Clones were sequenced by immunoSEQ multiplex PCR, and TCRdb holds only the in-frame ones, with some missing. The table has 550,000 to 600,000 clones, roughly 98% seen once. In the naive CD8 group, cells lacked CD45RO and were positively selected for CCR7, so terminally differentiated effector memory CD45RA+ cells were left out. The sequencing sample was made of naive CD8+ T cells sorted from blood. The receptors shown here come from a man aged 25-40 years in good health.

The chain carries TRBV27 and TRBJ2-7, with 10 bases aligning to TRBD1. V trimming: 4 bases; J trimming: 5 bases; junction bases outside the gene matches: 8. Germline CDR1 and CDR2: MNHEY and SMNVEV (reference sequence). There are 15 residues in the CDR3. The CDR3 loop is CASSSGQGPLNEQYF. As DNA, the CDR3 is TGTGCCAGCAGTTCGGGACAGGGGCCCCTTAACGAGCAGTACTTC.

This sequence joins TRBV10-1 and TRBJ1-1; D gene ambiguous. The CDR3 consists of 13 residues. V lost 3 bases and J 5 bases, leaving 10 bases between the germline ends. Germline CDR1 WNHNN, CDR2 SYGVQD (reference sequence). CDR3 DNA: TGCGCCAGCAGTGACGAGGGTGGGACTGAAGCTTTCTTT. This codes for CASSDEGGTEAFF.

The CDR3 sequence: CASSLSGEWADTQYF. CDR3 DNA sequence: TGTGCCAGCAGCCTTAGCGGGGAGTGGGCAGATACGCAGTATTTT. V gene TRBV7-9 combines with J gene TRBJ2-3; 8 nucleotides agree with TRBD2. CDR3 length: 15 residues. The V and J ends lost 5 bases and 4 bases, in that order; junction bases with no gene match: 8. Germline V gene lookup returns CDR1 SEHNR and CDR2 FQNEAQ (reference sequence).

V usage is TRBV21-1 and J usage is TRBJ2-1; TRBD2, the table's D call, lacks a check against the DNA. TRBV21-1 is classified as a pseudogene. This CDR3 spans 19 amino acids. The CDR3 bases are TGTGCCAGCAGCAAAGTGATCAGCGGGAGGGCCGAGAGTTACAATGAGCAGTTCTTC. Encoded protein: CASSKVISGRAESYNEQFF.

The rearrangement links TRBV7-8 to TRBJ2-7; D remains ambiguous. The germline gives CDR1 SGHVS, CDR2 FQNEAQ. V lost 1 base and J 1 base, leaving 11 bases between the germline ends. CDR3 length: 15 amino acids. In DNA form, the CDR3 reads TGTGCCAGCAGCTTAGAGGCGACGTTTTCCTACGAGCAGTACTTC. This encodes CASSLEATFSYEQYF.

J is TRBJ2-4 and V is TRBV4-1, with 7 bases that match TRBD2. CDR3 size: 17 residues. The germline V gene encodes CDR1 MGHRA and CDR2 YSYEKL. V lost 3 bases, J lost 1 base, and 9 bases stayed unmatched. The CDR3 loop is CASSHTGEGRAKNIQYF. The CDR3 DNA sequence: TGCGCCAGCAGCCACACCGGGGAGGGTAGGGCCAAAAACATTCAGTACTTC.

This clone is a singleton in its sample. The rearrangement joins TRBV4-1 to TRBJ2-7; tentatively, D is TRBD2 (6 bases). This CDR3 has 17 residues. Germline loops: CDR1 MGHRA, CDR2 YSYEKL. V dropped 3 bases and J dropped 0 bases, with 18 bases sitting between them. The CDR3 here is CASSQRVQASVSYEQYF. CDR3 coding DNA: TGCGCCAGCAGCCAGCGGGTACAAGCTAGCGTCTCCTACGAGCAGTACTTC.

The chain carries TRBV5-1 and TRBJ2-1; possibly TRBD2 for D (5 bases). Germline CDR1 and CDR2: SGHRS and YFSETQ. CDR3 length: 15 residues. V lost 0 bases and J lost 5, with 12 bases in between. The CDR3 DNA reads TGCGCCAGCAGCTTGGTTTCCAGCGGAGACAATGAGCAGTTCTTC. It yields the protein CASSLVSSGDNEQFF.

This rearrangement joins TRBV2 to TRBJ2-5; no definite D call. Germline V CDR1 and CDR2: SNHLY, FYNNEI. The V gene lost 5 bases and the J gene lost 1 base, with 14 bases spanning the gap. The CDR3 is 15 amino acids. The DNA of the CDR3 is TGTGCCAGCAGTCCCGGCCCAAAAGGCCAAGAGACCCAGTACTTC. Encoded protein: CASSPGPKGQETQYF.

V and J are TRBV7-9 and TRBJ1-1; no reliable D call. In germline, CDR1 is SEHNR, CDR2 FQNEAQ (reference sequence). V was cut by 4 bases and J by 7 bases, with 10 bases left in between. This CDR3 comprises 12 residues. In DNA form, the CDR3 reads TGTGCCAGCAGCTCGGGTGGAAATGAAGCTTTCTTT. Its translation is CASSSGGNEAFF.

V gene TRBV11-2 combines with J gene TRBJ2-2; D is ambiguous. The CDR3 length is 13 residues. Trimming stripped 2 bases from V and 7 bases from J, with 8 bases between. Per the germline V gene, CDR1 is SGHAT and CDR2 is FQNNGV. Here the CDR3 reads CASSLRADGELFF. CDR3 nucleotide sequence: TGTGCCAGCAGCTTAAGGGCTGACGGGGAGCTGTTTTTT.

Concerning this clone: This CDR3 is also generated by other DNA sequences in the sample. J is TRBJ2-7 and V is TRBV6-5; weak D call: TRBD2 (5 bases). Germline values: CDR1 MNHEY, CDR2 SVGAGI. This CDR3 has 13 amino acids. V lost 5 bases, J lost 2 bases, and 10 bases lay in between. CDR3 amino acids: CASSPGSPYEQYF. The CDR3 coding sequence is TGTGCCAGCAGTCCGGGATCCCCCTACGAGCAGTACTTC.

The CDR3 here is CASSLRKGLDEQFF. CDR3 DNA: TGCGCCAGCAGCTTGCGTAAGGGGCTTGATGAGCAGTTCTTC. The chain carries TRBV5-1 and TRBJ2-1; D possibly corresponds to TRBD1 (5 bases). This CDR3 spans 14 amino acids. V was cut by 1 base and J by 8 bases, with 13 bases left in between. Germline V gene lookup returns CDR1 SGHRS and CDR2 YFSETQ.

The rearrangement links TRBV9 to TRBJ2-3; 8 bases line up with TRBD2. With V trimmed by 3 bases and J by 2 bases, 11 bases remained unmatched. The CDR3 contains 17 residues. Germline V CDR1 and CDR2: SGDLS, YYNGEE. CDR3 loop: CASSGRARGGNTDTQYF. DNA for the CDR3: TGTGCCAGCAGCGGACGAGCCCGGGGGGGGAACACAGATACGCAGTATTTT.